Listed here are 18 T cell receptor beta chains from one sample, sequenced in a study of blood T cell repertoires in COVID-19. Sequencing used immunoSEQ multiplex PCR; TCRdb keeps in-frame clones, though not all of them. The table has over 140,000 clones, nearly 80% seen once. Sequenced input: PBMCs or T cells enriched from blood (not recorded which). These receptors all come from a woman aged 45-65 years who had recovered from COVID-19.

The rearrangement joins TRBV11-2 to TRBJ1-6; the D gene is possibly TRBD1 (5 bases). CDR1 is SGHAT and CDR2 is FQNNGV in the germline V gene. Trimming took off 0 bases at V and 7 bases at J, with 22 bases between the two ends. The CDR3 has 19 residues. In DNA form, the CDR3 reads TGTGCCAGCAGCTTAGATTCTCGGCAGGGTTGGGTTAGGAATTCACCCCTCCACTTT. Translating it yields CASSLDSRQGWVRNSPLHF.

The chain recombines TRBV6-1 with TRBJ2-1, with TRBD2 matching 11 bases. This CDR3 has 16 residues. The germline CDR1 and CDR2 sequences are MNHNS and SASEGT. J gave up 10 bases and V 2 bases, and 10 bases lay outside the gene matches. CDR3 sequence: CASSEFLLAGGNEQFF. In DNA form, the CDR3 reads TGTGCCAGCAGTGAATTTCTTCTAGCGGGAGGTAACGAGCAGTTCTTC.

This clone has only one observation. The gene calls are TRBV5-1 and TRBJ1-4, with TRBD1 matching over 8 bases. The length of the CDR3 is 14 residues. V shed 4 bases, J shed 7 bases, and the junction held 6 bases outside the gene matches. Looked up from germline, CDR1 is SGHRS and CDR2 is YFSETQ. DNA of the CDR3: TGCGCCAGCAGCCGGACAGGGTTGGGTGAAAAACTGTTTTTT. Its translation: CASSRTGLGEKLFF.

The sample holds one count of this clone. This chain connects TRBV5-1 to TRBJ2-1; 15 bases align to TRBD2. This CDR3 spans 16 amino acids. V lost 1 base, J lost 7 bases, and 3 bases stayed unmatched. Germline CDR1 SGHRS, CDR2 YFSETQ. The CDR3 DNA follows: TGCGCCAGCAGCTTGCCCGGGACTAGCGGGGGGAATGAGCAGTTCTTC. Protein: CASSLPGTSGGNEQFF.

The J gene is TRBJ2-1, the V gene TRBV7-3; D unclear. Trimming removed 1 base from V and 4 bases from J, with 5 bases in between. CDR3 length: 13 residues. Germline lookup yields CDR1 SGHTA and CDR2 FQGTGA. CDR3 in amino acids: CASSLIQYNEQFF. The CDR3 DNA sequence: TGTGCCAGCAGCTTAATACAATACAATGAGCAGTTCTTC.

The V gene is TRBV19, the J gene TRBJ2-7; 8 positions match TRBD1. The germline V gene encodes CDR1 LNHDA and CDR2 SQIVND (reference sequence). The CDR3 is 14 amino acids. The V gene end was trimmed by 4 bases and the J gene end by 2 bases; junction bases not matched to a gene: 4. The CDR3: CASSTGTGPYEQYF. Here the CDR3 DNA reads TGTGCCAGTAGTACCGGGACAGGACCCTACGAGCAGTACTTC.

The J gene is TRBJ1-2, the V gene TRBV5-6, with TRBD1 matching over 7 bases. V lost 1 base, J lost 5 bases, and 5 bases stayed unmatched. CDR1 and CDR2 (germline): SGHDT, YYEEEE. This CDR3 comprises 14 residues. The CDR3 is CASSLTGAGYGYTF. As DNA, the CDR3 is TGTGCCAGCAGCTTGACAGGGGCTGGGTATGGCTACACCTTC.

V is TRBV19 and J is TRBJ1-1, with 8 nucleotides matching TRBD1. Unmatched junction bases numbered 12, after V lost 6 bases and J lost 0 bases. The germline V gene encodes CDR1 LNHDA and CDR2 SQIVND (reference sequence). The CDR3 is 17 residues long. The CDR3 coding sequence is TGTGCCAGTAGAGCCCCGGGACAGGCGGCTCTGAACACTGAAGCTTTCTTT. Residues: CASRAPGQAALNTEAFF.

The J gene is TRBJ1-2, the V gene TRBV27; 8 bases match TRBD1. The CDR3 totals 15 residues. With V trimmed by 6 bases and J by 5 bases, 11 bases remained unmatched. The germline CDR1 and CDR2 sequences are MNHEY and SMNVEV (reference sequence). CDR3 loop: CASRLQGASGYGYTF. DNA of the CDR3: TGTGCCAGCAGGCTGCAGGGGGCCAGCGGATATGGCTACACCTTC.

This chain links TRBV7-8 with TRBJ1-4; D might be TRBD1 (5 bases). The ends were cut back, 2 bases at V and 0 bases at J, with 10 bases in the middle. CDR3 length equals 16 residues. From germline, CDR1 is SGHVS and CDR2 FQNEAQ. In nucleotides, the CDR3 is TGTGCCAGCAGCTTATTGACAGTTGCAACTAATGAAAAACTGTTTTTT. Encoded protein: CASSLLTVATNEKLFF. Combining the CDR3 with reference TRBV7-8 and TRBJ1-4 gives the whole variable domain GAGVSQSPRYKVAKRGQDVALRCDPISGHVSLFWYQQALGQGPEFLTYFQNEAQLDKSGLPSDRFFAERPEGSVSTLKIQRTQQEDSAVYLCASSLLTVATNEKLFFGSGTQLSVL.

The chain joins TRBV2 to TRBJ1-1; D might be TRBD1 (6 bases). The germline gives CDR1 SNHLY, CDR2 FYNNEI. With 10 bases removed from V and 5 bases from J, the gap between germline ends came to 11 bases. The CDR3 loop spans 11 amino acids. CDR3 residues: CAIQDRTEAFF. DNA for the CDR3: TGTGCCATCCAGGACAGAACTGAAGCTTTCTTT.

The chain combines TRBV11-3 with TRBJ1-1; a weak D match, TRBD1 (5 bases). The V and J ends lost 0 bases and 6 bases respectively, with 17 bases between them. The CDR3 is 16 amino acids. Looked up from germline, CDR1 is SGHNT and CDR2 is YENEEA. CDR3 coding DNA: TGTGCCAGCAGCTTAGAGGGGATGGGGCGATTCGCTGAAGCTTTCTTT. The encoded protein is CASSLEGMGRFAEAFF.

The V and J genes are TRBV6-6 and TRBJ1-5, with TRBD1 identical over 7 bases. CDR3 length: 14 amino acids. J lost 6 bases, V lost 6 bases, and 8 bases had no gene match. The germline V gene has CDR1 MNHNY and CDR2 SVGAGI (reference sequence). The CDR3 DNA reads TGTGCCAGCAGGACACAGGGGTTCGGTCAGCCCCAGCATTTT. Its translation: CASRTQGFGQPQHF.

This clone appeared a single time. V usage is TRBV28 and J usage is TRBJ1-5; a possible D gene is TRBD1 (5 bases). Germline V lookup: CDR1 MDHEN, CDR2 SYDVKM. With 3 bases removed from V and 6 bases from J, the gap between germline ends came to 12 bases. This CDR3 contains 14 residues. The CDR3 loop reads CASSFRDLGQPQHF. Written as DNA, the CDR3 is TGTGCCAGCAGTTTTAGGGACTTAGGTCAGCCCCAGCATTTT. The variable domain in full, completed from reference TRBV28 and TRBJ1-5, reads DVKVTQSSRYLVKRTGEKVFLECVQDMDHENMFWYRQDPGLGLRLIYFSYDVKMKEKGDIPEGYSVSREKKERFSLILESASTNQTSMYLCASSFRDLGQPQHFGDGTRLSIL.

This clone was picked up one time. The chain is built from TRBV9 and TRBJ2-3, with TRBD2 matching over 16 bases. The CDR3 is 18 amino acids. The germline CDR1 and CDR2 sequences are SGDLS and YYNGEE. V shed 3 bases, J shed 4 bases, and the junction held 8 bases outside the gene matches. This chain's CDR3 is CASSGEGLAGGWPDTQYF. The CDR3 region has the DNA TGTGCCAGCAGCGGCGAGGGACTAGCGGGAGGGTGGCCAGATACGCAGTATTTT.

This clone was seen only once. V and J are TRBV2 and TRBJ2-2; TRBD2 is a possible D gene (6 bases). From germline, CDR1 is SNHLY and CDR2 FYNNEI. There are 16 residues in the CDR3. The V end lost 1 base, the J end lost 1 base, and 10 bases lay between the germline ends. CDR3 sequence (DNA): TGTGCCAGCAGTGAAGTGGCCGGGAGGAACACCGGGGAGCTGTTTTTT. As protein: CASSEVAGRNTGELFF.

This clone was found once. V is TRBV2 and J is TRBJ1-2; D might be TRBD1 (6 bases). Trimming cost V 8 bases and J 0 bases, with 16 bases left between them. Germline V gene sequence: CDR1 SNHLY, CDR2 FYNNEI. The CDR3 consists of 15 residues. The CDR3 reads CASQSQGRSNYGYTF. CDR3 nucleotides: TGTGCCAGCCAATCGCAGGGGCGCTCTAACTATGGCTACACCTTC.

This sequence joins TRBV28 and TRBJ2-3; 8 positions match TRBD2. The germline V gene has CDR1 MDHEN and CDR2 SYDVKM. The V and J ends lost 6 bases and 5 bases, in that order; junction bases with no gene match: 10. This CDR3 comprises 15 residues. CDR3 region: CASRVAGRAGDTQYF. The DNA of the CDR3 is TGTGCCAGCAGGGTGGCCGGGAGGGCCGGAGATACGCAGTATTTT.